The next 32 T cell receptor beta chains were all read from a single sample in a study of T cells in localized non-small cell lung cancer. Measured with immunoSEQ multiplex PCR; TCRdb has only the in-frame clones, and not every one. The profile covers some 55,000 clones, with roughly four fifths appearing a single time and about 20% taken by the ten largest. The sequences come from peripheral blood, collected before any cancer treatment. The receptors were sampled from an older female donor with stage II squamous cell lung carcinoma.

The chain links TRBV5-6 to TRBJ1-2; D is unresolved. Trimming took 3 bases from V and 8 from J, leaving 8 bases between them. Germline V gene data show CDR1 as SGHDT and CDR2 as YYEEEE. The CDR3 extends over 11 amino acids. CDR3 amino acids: CASSSRWGYTF. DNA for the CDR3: TGTGCCAGCAGCTCCCGATGGGGCTACACCTTC.

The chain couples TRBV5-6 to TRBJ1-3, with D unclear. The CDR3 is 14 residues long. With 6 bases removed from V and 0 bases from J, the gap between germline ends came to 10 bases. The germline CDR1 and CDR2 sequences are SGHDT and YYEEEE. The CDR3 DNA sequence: TGTGCCAGCAACCTCAGTCCCTCTGGAAACACCATATATTTT. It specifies CASNLSPSGNTIYF. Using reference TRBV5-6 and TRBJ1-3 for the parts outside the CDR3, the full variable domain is DAGVTQSPTHLIKTRGQQVTLRCSPKSGHDTVSWYQQALGQGPQFIFQYYEEEERQRGNFPDRFSGHQFPNYSSELNVNALLLGDSALYLCASNLSPSGNTIYFGEGSWLTVV.

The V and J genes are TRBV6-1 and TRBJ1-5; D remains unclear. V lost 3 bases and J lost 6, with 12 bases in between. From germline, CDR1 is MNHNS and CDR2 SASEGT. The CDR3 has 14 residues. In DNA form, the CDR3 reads TGTGCCAGCAGTGACGGACTTGTCAGTCAGCCCCAGCATTTT. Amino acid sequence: CASSDGLVSQPQHF.

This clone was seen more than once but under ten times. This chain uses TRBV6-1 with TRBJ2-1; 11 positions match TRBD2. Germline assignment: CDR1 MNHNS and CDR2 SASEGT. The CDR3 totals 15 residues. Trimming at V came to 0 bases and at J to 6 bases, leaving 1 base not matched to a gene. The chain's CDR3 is CASSEASGGANEQFF. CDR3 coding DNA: TGTGCCAGCAGTGAAGCTAGCGGGGGGGCCAATGAGCAGTTCTTC.

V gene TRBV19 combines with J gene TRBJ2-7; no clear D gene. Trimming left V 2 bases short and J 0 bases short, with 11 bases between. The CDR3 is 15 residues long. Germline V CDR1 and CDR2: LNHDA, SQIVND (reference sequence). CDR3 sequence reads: CASSISPAGSYEQYF. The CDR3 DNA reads TGTGCCAGTAGTATAAGTCCCGCCGGCTCCTACGAGCAGTACTTC. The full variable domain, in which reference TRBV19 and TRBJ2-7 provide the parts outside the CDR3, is DGGITQSPKYLFRKEGQNVTLSCEQNLNHDAMYWYRQDPGQGLRLIYYSQIVNDFQKGDIAEGYSVSREKKESFPLTVTSAQKNPTAFYLCASSISPAGSYEQYFGPGTRLTVT.

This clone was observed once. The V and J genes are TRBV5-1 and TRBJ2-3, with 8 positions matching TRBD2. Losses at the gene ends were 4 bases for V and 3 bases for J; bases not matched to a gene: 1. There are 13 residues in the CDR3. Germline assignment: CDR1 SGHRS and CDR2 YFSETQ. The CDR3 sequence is CASSRGGTDTQYF. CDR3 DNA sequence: TGCGCCAGCAGCCGGGGGGGTACAGATACGCAGTATTTT.

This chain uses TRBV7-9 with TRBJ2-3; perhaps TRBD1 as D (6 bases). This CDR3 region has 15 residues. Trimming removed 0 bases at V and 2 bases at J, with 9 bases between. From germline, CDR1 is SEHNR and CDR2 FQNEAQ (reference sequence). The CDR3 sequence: CASSLAGADTDTQYF. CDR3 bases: TGTGCCAGCAGCTTAGCGGGGGCCGACACAGATACGCAGTATTTT.

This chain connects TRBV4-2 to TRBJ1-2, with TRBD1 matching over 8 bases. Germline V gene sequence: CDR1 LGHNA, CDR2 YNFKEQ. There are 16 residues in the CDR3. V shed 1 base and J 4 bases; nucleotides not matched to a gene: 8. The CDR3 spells CASSQGGLTGVYGYTF. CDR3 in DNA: TGTGCCAGCAGCCAAGGAGGACTGACAGGGGTCTATGGCTACACCTTC.

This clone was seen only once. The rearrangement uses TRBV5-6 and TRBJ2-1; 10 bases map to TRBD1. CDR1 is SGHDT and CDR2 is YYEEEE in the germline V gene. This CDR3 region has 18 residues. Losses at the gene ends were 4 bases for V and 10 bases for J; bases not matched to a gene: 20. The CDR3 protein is CASSPLGRRDRGPREQFF. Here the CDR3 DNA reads TGTGCCAGCAGCCCCCTAGGTAGGAGGGACAGGGGCCCACGAGAGCAGTTCTTC. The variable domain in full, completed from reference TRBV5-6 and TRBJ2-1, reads DAGVTQSPTHLIKTRGQQVTLRCSPKSGHDTVSWYQQALGQGPQFIFQYYEEEERQRGNFPDRFSGHQFPNYSSELNVNALLLGDSALYLCASSPLGRRDRGPREQFFGPGTRLTVL.

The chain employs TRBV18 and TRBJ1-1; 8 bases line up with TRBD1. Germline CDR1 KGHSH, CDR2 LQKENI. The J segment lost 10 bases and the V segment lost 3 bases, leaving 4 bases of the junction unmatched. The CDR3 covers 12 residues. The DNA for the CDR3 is TGTGCCAGCTCACCGGACAGGGATGCAGCTTTCTTT. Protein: CASSPDRDAAFF. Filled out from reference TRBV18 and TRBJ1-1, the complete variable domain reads NAGVMQNPRHLVRRRGQEARLRCSPMKGHSHVYWYRQLPEEGLKFMVYLQKENIIDESGMPKERFSAEFPKEGPSILRIQQVVRGDSAAYFCASSPDRDAAFFGQGTRLTVV.

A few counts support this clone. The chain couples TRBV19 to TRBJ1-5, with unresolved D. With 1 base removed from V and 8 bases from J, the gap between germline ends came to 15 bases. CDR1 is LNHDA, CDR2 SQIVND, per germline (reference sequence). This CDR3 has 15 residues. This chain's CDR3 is CASSIGSAGPKPQHF. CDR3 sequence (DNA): TGTGCCAGTAGTATAGGGAGCGCAGGCCCCAAGCCCCAGCATTTT. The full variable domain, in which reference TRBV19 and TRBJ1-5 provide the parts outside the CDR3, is DGGITQSPKYLFRKEGQNVTLSCEQNLNHDAMYWYRQDPGQGLRLIYYSQIVNDFQKGDIAEGYSVSREKKESFPLTVTSAQKNPTAFYLCASSIGSAGPKPQHFGDGTRLSIL.

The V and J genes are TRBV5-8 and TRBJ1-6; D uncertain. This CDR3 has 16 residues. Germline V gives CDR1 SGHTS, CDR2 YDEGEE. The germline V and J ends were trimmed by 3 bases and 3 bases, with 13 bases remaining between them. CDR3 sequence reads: CASSSLRGYYNSPLHF. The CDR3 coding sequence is TGTGCCAGCAGCTCCCTGCGTGGTTACTATAATTCACCCCTCCACTTT.

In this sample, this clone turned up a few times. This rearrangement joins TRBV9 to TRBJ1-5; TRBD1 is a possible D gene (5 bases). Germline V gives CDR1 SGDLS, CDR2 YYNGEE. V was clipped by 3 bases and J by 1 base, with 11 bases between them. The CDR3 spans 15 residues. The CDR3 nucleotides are TGTGCCAGCAGCGCCCCGGGGACGAGCAATCAGCCCCAGCATTTT. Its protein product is CASSAPGTSNQPQHF.

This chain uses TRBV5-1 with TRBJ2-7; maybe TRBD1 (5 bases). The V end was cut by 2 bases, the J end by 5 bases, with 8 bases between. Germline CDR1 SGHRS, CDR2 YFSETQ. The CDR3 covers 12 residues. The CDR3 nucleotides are TGCGCCAGCAGCTTCAGACAGAACGAGCAGTACTTC. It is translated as CASSFRQNEQYF.

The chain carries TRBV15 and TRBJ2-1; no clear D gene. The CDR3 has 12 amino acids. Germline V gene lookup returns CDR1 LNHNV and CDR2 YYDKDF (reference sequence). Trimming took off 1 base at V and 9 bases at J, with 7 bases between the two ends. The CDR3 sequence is CATSRAPGEQFF. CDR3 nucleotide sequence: TGTGCCACCAGCAGAGCACCCGGTGAGCAGTTCTTC.

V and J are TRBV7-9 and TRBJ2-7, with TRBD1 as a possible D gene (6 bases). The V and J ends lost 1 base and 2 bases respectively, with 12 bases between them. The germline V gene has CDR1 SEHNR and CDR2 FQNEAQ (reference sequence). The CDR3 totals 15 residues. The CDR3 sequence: CASSLGLGTTYEQYF. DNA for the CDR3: TGTGCCAGCAGCTTAGGATTAGGGACAACCTACGAGCAGTACTTC.

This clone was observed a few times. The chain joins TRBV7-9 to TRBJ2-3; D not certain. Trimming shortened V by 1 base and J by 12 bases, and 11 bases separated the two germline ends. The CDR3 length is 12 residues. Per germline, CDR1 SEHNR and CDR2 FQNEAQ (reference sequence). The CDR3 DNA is TGTGCCAGCAGCTTAGGCGGAACCCCACAGTATTTT. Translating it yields CASSLGGTPQYF. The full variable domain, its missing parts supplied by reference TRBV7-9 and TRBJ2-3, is DTGVSQNPRHKITKRGQNVTFRCDPISEHNRLYWYRQTLGQGPEFLTYFQNEAQLEKSRLLSDRFSAERPKGSFSTLEIQRTEQGDSAMYLCASSLGGTPQYFGPGTRLTVL.

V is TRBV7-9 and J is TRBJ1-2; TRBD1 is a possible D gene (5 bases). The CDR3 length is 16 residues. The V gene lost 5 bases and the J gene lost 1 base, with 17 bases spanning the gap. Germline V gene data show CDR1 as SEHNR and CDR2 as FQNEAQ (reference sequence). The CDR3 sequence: CASSLHRDSLNYGYTF. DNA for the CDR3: TGTGCCAGCAGCCTCCACCGGGACTCTCTTAACTATGGCTACACCTTC.

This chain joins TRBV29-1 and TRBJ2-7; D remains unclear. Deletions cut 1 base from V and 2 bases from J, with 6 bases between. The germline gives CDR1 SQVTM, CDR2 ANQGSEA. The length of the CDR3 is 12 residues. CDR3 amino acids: CSVEGGTYEQYF. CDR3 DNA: TGCAGCGTTGAAGGGGGTACCTACGAGCAGTACTTC.

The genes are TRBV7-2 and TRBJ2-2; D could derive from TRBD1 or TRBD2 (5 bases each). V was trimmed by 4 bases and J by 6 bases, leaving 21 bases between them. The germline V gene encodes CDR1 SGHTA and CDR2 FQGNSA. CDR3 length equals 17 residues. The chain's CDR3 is CASSSRGGSMLAGELFF. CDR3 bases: TGTGCCAGCAGCTCCCGGGGCGGGTCCATGCTGGCCGGGGAGCTGTTTTTT.

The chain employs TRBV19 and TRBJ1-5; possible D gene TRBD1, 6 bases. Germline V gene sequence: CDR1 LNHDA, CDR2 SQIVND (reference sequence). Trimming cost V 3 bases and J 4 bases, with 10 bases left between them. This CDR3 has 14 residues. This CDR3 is CASSIGQLNQPQHF. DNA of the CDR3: TGTGCCAGTAGTATTGGACAGTTGAATCAGCCCCAGCATTTT.

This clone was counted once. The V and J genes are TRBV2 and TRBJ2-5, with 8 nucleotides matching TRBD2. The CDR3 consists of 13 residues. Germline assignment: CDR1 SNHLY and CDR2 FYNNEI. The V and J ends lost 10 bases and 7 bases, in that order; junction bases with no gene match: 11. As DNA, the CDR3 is TGTGCCACGATAGCGGGGACCCGGGGGACCCAGTACTTC. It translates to CATIAGTRGTQYF. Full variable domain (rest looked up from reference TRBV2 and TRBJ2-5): EPEVTQTPSHQVTQMGQEVILRCVPISNHLYFYWYRQILGQKVEFLVSFYNNEISEKSEIFDDQFSVERPDGSNFTLKIRSTKLEDSAMYFCATIAGTRGTQYFGPGTRLLVL.

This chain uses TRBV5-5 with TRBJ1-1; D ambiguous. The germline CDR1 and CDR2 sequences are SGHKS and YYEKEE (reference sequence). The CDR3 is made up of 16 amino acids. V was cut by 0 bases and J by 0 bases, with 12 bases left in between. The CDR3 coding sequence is TGTGCCAGCAGCTTGGCATCACTCGCCATGAACACTGAAGCTTTCTTT. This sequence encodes CASSLASLAMNTEAFF.

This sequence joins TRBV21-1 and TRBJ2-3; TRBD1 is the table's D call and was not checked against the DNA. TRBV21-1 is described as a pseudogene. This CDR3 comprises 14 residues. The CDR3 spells CASSNGQPTDTQYF. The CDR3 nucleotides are TGTGCCAGCAGCAATGGGCAGCCCACAGATACGCAGTATTTT.

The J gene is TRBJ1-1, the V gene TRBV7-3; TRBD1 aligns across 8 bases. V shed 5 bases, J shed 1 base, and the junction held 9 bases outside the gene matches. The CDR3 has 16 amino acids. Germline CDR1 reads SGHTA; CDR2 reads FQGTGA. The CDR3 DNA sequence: TGTGCCAGCAGCCCCTCCCCCCAGGGGGCGAACACTGAAGCTTTCTTT. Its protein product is CASSPSPQGANTEAFF.

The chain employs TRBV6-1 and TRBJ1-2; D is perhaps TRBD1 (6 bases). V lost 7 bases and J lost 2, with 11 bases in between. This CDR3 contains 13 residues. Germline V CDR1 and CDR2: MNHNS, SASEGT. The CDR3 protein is CASIRQDNYGYTF. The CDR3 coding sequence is TGTGCCAGCATTCGACAGGACAACTATGGCTACACCTTC.

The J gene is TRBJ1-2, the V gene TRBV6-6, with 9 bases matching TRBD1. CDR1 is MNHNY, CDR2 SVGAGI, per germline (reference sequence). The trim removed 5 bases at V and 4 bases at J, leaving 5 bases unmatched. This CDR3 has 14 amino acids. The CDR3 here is CASSRDRAVYGYTF. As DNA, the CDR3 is TGTGCCAGCAGTCGGGACAGGGCCGTCTATGGCTACACCTTC.

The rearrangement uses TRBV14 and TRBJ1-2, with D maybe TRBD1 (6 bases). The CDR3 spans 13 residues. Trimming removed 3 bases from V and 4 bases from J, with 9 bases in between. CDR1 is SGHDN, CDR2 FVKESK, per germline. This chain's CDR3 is CASSQDSSYGYTF. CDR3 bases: TGTGCCAGCAGCCAGGACAGCTCCTATGGCTACACCTTC.

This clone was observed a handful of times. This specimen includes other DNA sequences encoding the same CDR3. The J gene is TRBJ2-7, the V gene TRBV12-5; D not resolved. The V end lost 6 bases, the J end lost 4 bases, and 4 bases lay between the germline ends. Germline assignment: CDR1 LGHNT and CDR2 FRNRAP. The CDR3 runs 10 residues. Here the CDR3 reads CASGDYEQYF. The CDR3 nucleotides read TGTGCTAGTGGGGATTACGAGCAGTACTTC.

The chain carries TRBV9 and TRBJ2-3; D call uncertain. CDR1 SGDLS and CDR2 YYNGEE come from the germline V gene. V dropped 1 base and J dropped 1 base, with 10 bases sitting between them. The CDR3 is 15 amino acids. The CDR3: CASSVLEGGTDTQYF. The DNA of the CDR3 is TGTGCCAGCAGCGTATTAGAAGGAGGCACAGATACGCAGTATTTT.

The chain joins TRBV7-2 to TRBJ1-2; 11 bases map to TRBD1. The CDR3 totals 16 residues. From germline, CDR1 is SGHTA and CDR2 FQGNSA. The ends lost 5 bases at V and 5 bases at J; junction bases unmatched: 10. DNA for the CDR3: TGTGCCAGCAGCCTCTCCGGGACAGGGGGGAGGTATGGCTACACCTTC. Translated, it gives CASSLSGTGGRYGYTF. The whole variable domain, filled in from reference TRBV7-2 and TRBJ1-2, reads GAGVSQSPSNKVTEKGKDVELRCDPISGHTALYWYRQSLGQGLEFLIYFQGNSAPDKSGLPSDRFSAERTGGSVSTLTIQRTQQEDSAVYLCASSLSGTGGRYGYTFGSGTRLTVV.

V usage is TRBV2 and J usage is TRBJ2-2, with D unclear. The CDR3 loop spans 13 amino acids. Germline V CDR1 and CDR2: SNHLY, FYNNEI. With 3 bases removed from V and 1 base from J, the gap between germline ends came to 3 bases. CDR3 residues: CASSDWNTGELFF. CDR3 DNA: TGTGCCAGCAGTGACTGGAACACCGGGGAGCTGTTTTTT.